The present entry profiles one T cell receptor (beta chain) with its context. It was CD45RO-negative cells, positively selected for CCR7, that made up naive CD8 cells, with terminally differentiated effector memory CD45RA+ cells excluded. These data belong to a study of shared clonotypes between healthy human individuals. This table comes from immunoSEQ multiplex PCR, and its TCRdb copy is limited to in-frame clones, with some not included. The sample carries approximately 740,000 clones, around 93% recorded once. The CDR3 loop spans 14 amino acids. Trimming pared 11 bases from V and 0 bases from J, leaving 13 bases between. The V gene's germline CDR1 is SEHNR and CDR2 FQNEAQ (reference sequence).

The receptor was isolated from a man younger than 45 in good health. Material for sequencing was naive CD8+ T cells sorted from blood. V usage is TRBV7-9 and J usage is TRBJ1-4; D is uncertain. CDR3 nucleotides: TGTGCCCTGGACGCACCTGCAACTAATGAAAAACTGTTTTTT. Translated: CALDAPATNEKLFF.